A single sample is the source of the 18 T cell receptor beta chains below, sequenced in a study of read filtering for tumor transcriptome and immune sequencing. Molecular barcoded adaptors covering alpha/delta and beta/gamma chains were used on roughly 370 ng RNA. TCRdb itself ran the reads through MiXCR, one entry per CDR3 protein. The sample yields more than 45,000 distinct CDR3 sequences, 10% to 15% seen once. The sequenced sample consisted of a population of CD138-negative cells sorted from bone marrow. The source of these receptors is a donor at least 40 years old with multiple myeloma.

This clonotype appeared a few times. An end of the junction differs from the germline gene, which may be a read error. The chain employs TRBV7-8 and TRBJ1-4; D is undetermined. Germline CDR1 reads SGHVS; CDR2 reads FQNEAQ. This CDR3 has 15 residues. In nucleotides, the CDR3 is TGTGTCAGCAGCTTAGGGCAGACAACTAATGAAAAACTGTTTTTT. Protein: CVSSLGQTTNEKLFF.

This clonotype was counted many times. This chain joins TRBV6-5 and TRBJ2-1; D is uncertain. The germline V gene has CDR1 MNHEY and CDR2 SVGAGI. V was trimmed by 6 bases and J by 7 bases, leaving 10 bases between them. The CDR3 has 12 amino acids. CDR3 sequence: CASSPTQNEQFF. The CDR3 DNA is TGTGCCAGCAGCCCGACCCAAAATGAGCAGTTCTTC.

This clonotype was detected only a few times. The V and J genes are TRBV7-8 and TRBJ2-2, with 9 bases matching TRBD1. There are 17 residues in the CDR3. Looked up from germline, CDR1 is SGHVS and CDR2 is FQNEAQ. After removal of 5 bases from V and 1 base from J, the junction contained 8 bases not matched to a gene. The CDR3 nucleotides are TGTGCCAGCAGCCCTCGCCGGGACAGGGTGAACACCGGGGAGCTGTTTTTT. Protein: CASSPRRDRVNTGELFF.

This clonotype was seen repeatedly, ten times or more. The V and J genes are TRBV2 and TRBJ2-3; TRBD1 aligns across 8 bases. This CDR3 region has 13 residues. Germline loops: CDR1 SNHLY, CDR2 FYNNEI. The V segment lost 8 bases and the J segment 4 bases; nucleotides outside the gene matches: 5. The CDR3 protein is CASLDRVADTQYF. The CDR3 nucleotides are TGTGCCAGCCTGGACAGGGTAGCAGATACGCAGTATTTT.

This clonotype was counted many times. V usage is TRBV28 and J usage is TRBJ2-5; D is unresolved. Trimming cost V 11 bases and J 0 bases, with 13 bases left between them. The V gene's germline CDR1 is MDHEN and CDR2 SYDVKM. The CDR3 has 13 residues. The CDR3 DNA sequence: TGTGCCTGTGGCATACTGTACCAAGAGACCCAGTACTTC. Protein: CACGILYQETQYF.

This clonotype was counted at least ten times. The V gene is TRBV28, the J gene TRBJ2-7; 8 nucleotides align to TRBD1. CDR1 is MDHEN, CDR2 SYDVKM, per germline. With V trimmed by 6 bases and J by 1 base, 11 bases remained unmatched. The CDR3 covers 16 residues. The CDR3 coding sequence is TGTGCCAGCAGCCTAGCCTTCGGACAGGGATCCTACGAGCAGTACTTC. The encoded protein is CASSLAFGQGSYEQYF.

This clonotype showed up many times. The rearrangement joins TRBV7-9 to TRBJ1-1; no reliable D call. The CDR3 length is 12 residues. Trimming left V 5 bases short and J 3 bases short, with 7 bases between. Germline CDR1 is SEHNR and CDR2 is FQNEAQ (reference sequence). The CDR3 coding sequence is TGTGCCAGCAGCCTCGAGGACACTGAAGCTTTCTTT. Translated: CASSLEDTEAFF. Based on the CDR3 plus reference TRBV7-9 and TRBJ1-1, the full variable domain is DTGVSQNPRHKITKRGQNVTFRCDPISEHNRLYWYRQTLGQGPEFLTYFQNEAQLEKSRLLSDRFSAERPKGSFSTLEIQRTEQGDSAMYLCASSLEDTEAFFGQGTRLTVV.

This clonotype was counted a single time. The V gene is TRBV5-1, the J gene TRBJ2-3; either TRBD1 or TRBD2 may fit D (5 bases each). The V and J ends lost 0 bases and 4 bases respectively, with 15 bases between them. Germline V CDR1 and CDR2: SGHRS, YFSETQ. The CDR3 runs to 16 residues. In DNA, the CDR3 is TGCGCCAGCAGCTTGGGAGGGACGAGGGGCTCAGATACGCAGTATTTT. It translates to CASSLGGTRGSDTQYF.

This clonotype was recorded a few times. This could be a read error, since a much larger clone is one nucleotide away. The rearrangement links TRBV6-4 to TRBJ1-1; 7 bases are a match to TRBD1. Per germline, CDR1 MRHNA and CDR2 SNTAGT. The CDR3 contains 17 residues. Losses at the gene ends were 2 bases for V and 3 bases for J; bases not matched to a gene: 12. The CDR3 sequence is CASSDPIRGRFHTEAFF. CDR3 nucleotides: TGTGCCAGCAGTGACCCGATTAGGGGGCGTTTCCACACTGAAGCTTTCTTT.

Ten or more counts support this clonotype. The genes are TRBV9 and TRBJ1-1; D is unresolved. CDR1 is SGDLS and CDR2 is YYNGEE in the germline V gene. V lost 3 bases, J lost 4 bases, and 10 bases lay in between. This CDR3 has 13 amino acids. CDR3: CASSGEWGTEAFF. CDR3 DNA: TGTGCCAGCAGCGGAGAATGGGGCACTGAAGCTTTCTTT. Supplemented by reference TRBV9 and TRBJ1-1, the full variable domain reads DSGVTQTPKHLITATGQRVTLRCSPRSGDLSVYWYQQSLDQGLQFLIQYYNGEERAKGNILERFSAQQFPDLHSELNLSSLELGDSALYFCASSGEWGTEAFFGQGTRLTVV.

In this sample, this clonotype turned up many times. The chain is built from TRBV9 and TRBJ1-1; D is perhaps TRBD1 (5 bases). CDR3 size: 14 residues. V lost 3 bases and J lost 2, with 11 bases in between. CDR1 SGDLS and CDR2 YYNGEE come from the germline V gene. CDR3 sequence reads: CASSASDSNTEAFF. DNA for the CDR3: TGTGCCAGCAGCGCCTCAGACAGTAACACTGAAGCTTTCTTT.

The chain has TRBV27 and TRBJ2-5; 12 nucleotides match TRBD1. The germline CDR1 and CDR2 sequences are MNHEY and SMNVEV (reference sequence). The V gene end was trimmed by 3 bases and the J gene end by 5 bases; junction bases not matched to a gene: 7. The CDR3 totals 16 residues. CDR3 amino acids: CASSFTGQGARETQYF. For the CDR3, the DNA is TGTGCCAGCAGTTTTACGGGACAGGGGGCCCGGGAGACCCAGTACTTC.

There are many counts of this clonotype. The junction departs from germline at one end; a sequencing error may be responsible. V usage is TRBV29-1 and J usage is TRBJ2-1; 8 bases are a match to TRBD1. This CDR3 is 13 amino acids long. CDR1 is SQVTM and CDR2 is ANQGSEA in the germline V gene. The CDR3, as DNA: TGCAGCGTTGATACAGGGGGATACAATAAGCAGTTCTTC. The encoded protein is CSVDTGGYNKQFF.

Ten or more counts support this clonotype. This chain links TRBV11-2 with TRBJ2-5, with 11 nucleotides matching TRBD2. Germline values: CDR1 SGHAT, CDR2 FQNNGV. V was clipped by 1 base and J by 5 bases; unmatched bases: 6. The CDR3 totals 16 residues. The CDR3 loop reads CASSLGVLAGEETQYF. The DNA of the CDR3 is TGTGCCAGCAGCTTAGGGGTACTAGCGGGGGAGGAGACCCAGTACTTC.

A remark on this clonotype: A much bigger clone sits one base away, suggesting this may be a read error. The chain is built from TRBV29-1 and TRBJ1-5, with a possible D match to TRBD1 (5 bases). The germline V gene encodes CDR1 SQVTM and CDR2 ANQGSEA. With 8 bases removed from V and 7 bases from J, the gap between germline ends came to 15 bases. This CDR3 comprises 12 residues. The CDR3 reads CSIGEVRQPQHF. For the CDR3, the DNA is TGCAGCATAGGGGAGGTAAGGCAGCCCCAGCATTTT.

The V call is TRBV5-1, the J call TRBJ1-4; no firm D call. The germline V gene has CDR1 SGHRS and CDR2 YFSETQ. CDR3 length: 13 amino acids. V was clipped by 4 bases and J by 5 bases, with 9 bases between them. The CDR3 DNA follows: TGCGCCAGCAGCCTGGAAGACAATGAAAAACTGTTTTTT. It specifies CASSLEDNEKLFF.

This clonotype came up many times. Here the CDR3 DNA reads TGTGCCAGCAGCTTGCCTTCTGGGACTGGGGAGACCCAGTACTTC. This encodes CASSLPSGTGETQYF. The rearrangement joins TRBV7-2 to TRBJ2-5, with D tentatively TRBD2 (6 bases). This CDR3 has 15 residues. The germline gives CDR1 SGHTA, CDR2 FQGNSA. V was pared by 3 bases and J by 5 bases, with 16 bases between.

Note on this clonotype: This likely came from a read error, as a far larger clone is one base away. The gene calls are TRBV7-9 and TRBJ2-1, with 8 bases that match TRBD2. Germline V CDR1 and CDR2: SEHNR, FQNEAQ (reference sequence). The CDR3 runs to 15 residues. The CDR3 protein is CASSAAGGIYNKQFF. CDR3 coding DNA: TGTGCCAGCAGCGCGGCGGGGGGTATCTACAATAAGCAGTTCTTC.